A selection of T cell receptor beta chains follows, all from one sample in a study of CD8 T cells in ankylosing spondylitis. In TCRdb, the 5' RACE reads were re-called with MiXCR into one record per CDR3 protein. The sample lists about 450,000 distinct CDR3 sequences; roughly a quarter were seen once. The source material was blood, either unsorted or a sorted T cell fraction (not recorded which). These receptors were obtained from a male donor with ankylosing spondylitis. Each CDR3 is given with its conserved first and last residue. A D gene is named only where the DNA matches it firmly. The size entry is marked missing in some rows and otherwise reads once, few, many or a size class.

CDR3 DNA	CDR3 protein	V gene	J gene	D gene	clone size
TGCAGTGGAACTGGACAGGCAGCATTCGAGTTCTTC	CSGTGQAAFEFF	TRBV20-1	TRBJ2-1	TRBD1	NA
TGTGCCAGCAGTTTAGTACGAAAGTCTGGAAACACCATATATTTT	CASSLVRKSGNTIYF	TRBV28	TRBJ1-3	NA	NA
TGTGCCAGTCAACCAGTACCGAGGGGGCCTAGGAACACTGAAGCTTTCTTT	CASQPVPRGPRNTEAFF	TRBV21-1	TRBJ1-1	NA	NA
TGTGCCAGCAGCTTAGTGCTAGCGGGAGGGCCCGGGGATGAGCAGTTCTTC	CASSLVLAGGPGDEQFF	TRBV7-8	TRBJ2-1	TRBD2	few
TGTGCCAGCAGCTTAGCAGTCGGGAGGGCGGTGGATGAGCAGTTCTTC	CASSLAVGRAVDEQFF	TRBV7-9	TRBJ2-1	TRBD2	few
TGTGCCAGCAGCCGAATTGGACAGGGGGCCGGCAATGAGCAGTTCTTC	CASSRIGQGAGNEQFF	TRBV27	TRBJ2-1	TRBD1	NA
TGCGCCAGCAGCCAAGAGGATGGCTACACCTTC	CASSQEDGYTF	TRBV4-1	TRBJ1-2	NA	NA
TGTGCCAGCAGCCAAAAGGGGAACACTGAAGCTTTCTTT	CASSQKGNTEAFF	TRBV3-1	TRBJ1-1	NA	NA
TGTGCCAGCAGTGTTGGCAGCTTCACAGATACGCAGTATTTT	CASSVGSFTDTQYF	TRBV6-4	TRBJ2-3	NA	NA
TGTGCCAGCAGCTTCCCTACAGGTGGACTAGAGGTCGCGGAGAACACCGGGGAGCTGTTTTTT	CASSFPTGGLEVAENTGELFF	TRBV11-2	TRBJ2-2	TRBD2	NA
TGTGCCAGCAGCTTAAACCCCTCCTACGAGCAGTACTTC	CASSLNPSYEQYF	TRBV7-8	TRBJ2-7	NA	NA
TGTGCCAGCAGCCAAGGGGGACTAGCGGGAGGAGGCAATGAGCAGTTCTTC	CASSQGGLAGGGNEQFF	TRBV3-1	TRBJ2-1	TRBD2	few
TGCGCCAGCAGCCGCGGGGTAGAAGAGCACGGGCGTGGCTACACCTTC	CASSRGVEEHGRGYTF	TRBV5-1	TRBJ1-2	NA	NA
TGCAGTGCCGCGGGCCGCCCGGGGGGATCCTACGAGCAGTACTTC	CSAAGRPGGSYEQYF	TRBV20-1	TRBJ2-7	TRBD2	many
TGTGCCAGCAGTTTAGGGGGGGACTGGGGGAATTACGAGCAGTACTTC	CASSLGGDWGNYEQYF	TRBV12-3/TRBV12-4	TRBJ2-7	NA	NA
TGTGCCAGCATCGACGTGGGGCGTACTAATGAAAAACTGTTTTTT	CASIDVGRTNEKLFF	TRBV6-1	TRBJ1-4	NA	few
TGTGCCAGCAGTTACGGGCTAGCGGGAGTGGATGAGCAGTTCTTC	CASSYGLAGVDEQFF	TRBV6-2/TRBV6-3	TRBJ2-1	TRBD2	NA
TGCGCCAGCAGCAGGGGGGACAGCCACGCCATGAACACTGAAGCTTTCTTT	CASSRGDSHAMNTEAFF	TRBV5-1	TRBJ1-1	TRBD1	once
TGTGCCGGAGGTGAAAGGGGGCAGACCGGGGAGCTGTTTTTT	CAGGERGQTGELFF	TRBV2	TRBJ2-2	TRBD1	NA
TGCAGTGCTGGCGGGAGTAGAGATGAGCAGTTCTTC	CSAGGSRDEQFF	TRBV20-1	TRBJ2-1	TRBD2	few